Listed below are T cell receptor beta chains from one sample, sequenced in a study of identical twins. Each CDR3 protein gets one entry after TCRdb re-called the 5' RACE reads with MiXCR. The sample contains under 250,000 distinct CDR3 sequences, about 13% of which appear only once. This sample also belongs to another study, concerning yellow fever vaccine responses in identical twins.

Sequenced input: memory (CD45RO+) T cells sorted from blood. The receptor set was obtained from a woman between 18 and 29 years old in good health. Each CDR3 is given without its conserved first and last residue. Fields, in order: V gene, D gene, clone size, J gene, CDR3 length, CDR3 protein. D genes are given only for firm matches. Size is omitted from some rows. Given values are once, few, many or a class for expanded clones.

v_call: TRBV3-1; d_call: .; clone_size: many; j_call: TRBJ2-1; cdr3_length: 12; cdr3_aa: ASRGTTGVNEQF
v_call: TRBV10-2; d_call: .; clone_size: few; j_call: TRBJ2-2; cdr3_length: 13; cdr3_aa: ASSDPSTSPGELF
v_call: TRBV4-1; d_call: TRBD2; clone_size: .; j_call: TRBJ2-5; cdr3_length: 12; cdr3_aa: ASSGDGRQETQY
v_call: TRBV20-1; d_call: .; clone_size: few; j_call: TRBJ1-5; cdr3_length: 10; cdr3_aa: SAGWGEQPQH
v_call: TRBV10-3; d_call: TRBD1; clone_size: .; j_call: TRBJ2-7; cdr3_length: 10; cdr3_aa: AISSTGGGQY
v_call: TRBV5-1; d_call: .; clone_size: few; j_call: TRBJ2-3; cdr3_length: 11; cdr3_aa: ASEGRPGDTQY
v_call: TRBV25-1; d_call: TRBD1; clone_size: .; j_call: TRBJ1-5; cdr3_length: 12; cdr3_aa: ASSGQGDYQPQH
v_call: TRBV2; d_call: TRBD2; clone_size: few; j_call: TRBJ2-2; cdr3_length: 17; cdr3_aa: ASSTSIFEGLAGTGELF
v_call: TRBV10-1; d_call: .; clone_size: .; j_call: TRBJ2-2; cdr3_length: 10; cdr3_aa: ASSDLAGELF
v_call: TRBV6-6; d_call: TRBD2; clone_size: many; j_call: TRBJ2-5; cdr3_length: 11; cdr3_aa: ASSLREVETQY
v_call: TRBV29-1; d_call: TRBD1; clone_size: many; j_call: TRBJ2-3; cdr3_length: 10; cdr3_aa: SVKGAKDTQY
v_call: TRBV12-3/TRBV12-4; d_call: .; clone_size: many; j_call: TRBJ1-2; cdr3_length: 12; cdr3_aa: ASTLGSLNYGYT
v_call: TRBV4-3; d_call: TRBD2; clone_size: few; j_call: TRBJ2-1; cdr3_length: 15; cdr3_aa: ASSQGLAGGMYNEQF
v_call: TRBV5-6; d_call: .; clone_size: many; j_call: TRBJ1-1; cdr3_length: 12; cdr3_aa: ASSLPGLNTEAF
v_call: TRBV15; d_call: .; clone_size: many; j_call: TRBJ1-1; cdr3_length: 12; cdr3_aa: ATSRDLMGTEAF
v_call: TRBV30; d_call: .; clone_size: .; j_call: TRBJ2-1; cdr3_length: 11; cdr3_aa: AWSVSDENEQF
v_call: TRBV7-9; d_call: .; clone_size: .; j_call: TRBJ2-5; cdr3_length: 10; cdr3_aa: ASSPQKETQY
v_call: TRBV5-1; d_call: TRBD1; clone_size: few; j_call: TRBJ1-6; cdr3_length: 16; cdr3_aa: ASSSTGGRTMDNSPLH
v_call: TRBV5-1; d_call: .; clone_size: many; j_call: TRBJ2-7; cdr3_length: 11; cdr3_aa: ASKEGPSYEQY
v_call: TRBV18; d_call: TRBD2; clone_size: few; j_call: TRBJ2-5; cdr3_length: 15; cdr3_aa: ASSPKTSGAAEETQY
v_call: TRBV6-5; d_call: .; clone_size: many; j_call: TRBJ1-6; cdr3_length: 12; cdr3_aa: ASSSGTENSPLH
v_call: TRBV11-2; d_call: .; clone_size: few; j_call: TRBJ2-3; cdr3_length: 16; cdr3_aa: ASSPQSSGVVRTDTQY
v_call: TRBV29-1; d_call: TRBD1; clone_size: many; j_call: TRBJ1-2; cdr3_length: 11; cdr3_aa: SVEGVRGHGYT
v_call: TRBV2; d_call: .; clone_size: few; j_call: TRBJ1-5; cdr3_length: 19; cdr3_aa: ASSDLSVSGGPAVGNQPQH
v_call: TRBV6-2/TRBV6-3; d_call: .; clone_size: .; j_call: TRBJ2-1; cdr3_length: 11; cdr3_aa: ASSYWRDNEQF
v_call: TRBV20-1; d_call: .; clone_size: few; j_call: TRBJ2-1; cdr3_length: 13; cdr3_aa: SATPGETKYNEQF
v_call: TRBV7-9; d_call: .; clone_size: .; j_call: TRBJ1-1; cdr3_length: 13; cdr3_aa: ASSSGRAWDTEAF
v_call: TRBV3-1; d_call: .; clone_size: .; j_call: TRBJ1-1; cdr3_length: 9; cdr3_aa: ASSQEGNAF
v_call: TRBV29-1; d_call: TRBD1; clone_size: many; j_call: TRBJ1-1; cdr3_length: 12; cdr3_aa: SVARGRGHTEAF
v_call: TRBV6-2/TRBV6-3; d_call: .; clone_size: .; j_call: TRBJ2-7; cdr3_length: 10; cdr3_aa: ASINGLLWWY
v_call: TRBV7-3; d_call: TRBD1; clone_size: few; j_call: TRBJ2-1; cdr3_length: 15; cdr3_aa: ASSLQPGQGPYNEQF
v_call: TRBV7-7; d_call: TRBD2; clone_size: .; j_call: TRBJ2-3; cdr3_length: 13; cdr3_aa: ASSSGLATGDTQY
v_call: TRBV5-6; d_call: .; clone_size: few; j_call: TRBJ2-1; cdr3_length: 13; cdr3_aa: ASSSPVVSYNEQF
v_call: TRBV7-2; d_call: TRBD2; clone_size: few; j_call: TRBJ2-1; cdr3_length: 13; cdr3_aa: ASSGIAGFSNEQF
v_call: TRBV4-3; d_call: .; clone_size: few; j_call: TRBJ2-1; cdr3_length: 14; cdr3_aa: ASSQAGTASYNEQF
v_call: TRBV19; d_call: TRBD2; clone_size: .; j_call: TRBJ2-4; cdr3_length: 14; cdr3_aa: ASRTTSTSGKDIQY
v_call: TRBV4-3; d_call: TRBD2; clone_size: few; j_call: TRBJ2-1; cdr3_length: 14; cdr3_aa: ASSLALSGTYNEQF
v_call: TRBV7-9; d_call: .; clone_size: few; j_call: TRBJ2-3; cdr3_length: 15; cdr3_aa: ASSLAVGTASTDTQY
v_call: TRBV5-1; d_call: .; clone_size: .; j_call: TRBJ2-7; cdr3_length: 10; cdr3_aa: ASSPGTETGS
v_call: TRBV11-2; d_call: TRBD1; clone_size: .; j_call: TRBJ2-6; cdr3_length: 16; cdr3_aa: ASSLVGQGSTGANVLT
v_call: TRBV9; d_call: TRBD2; clone_size: .; j_call: TRBJ2-7; cdr3_length: 12; cdr3_aa: ASSVEAGGYEQY
v_call: TRBV6-2/TRBV6-3; d_call: TRBD1; clone_size: .; j_call: TRBJ1-5; cdr3_length: 14; cdr3_aa: ASTKAMTGGNQPQH
v_call: TRBV6-1; d_call: .; clone_size: .; j_call: TRBJ2-5; cdr3_length: 13; cdr3_aa: ASIGGAAGQETQY
v_call: TRBV28; d_call: .; clone_size: few; j_call: TRBJ2-4; cdr3_length: 9; cdr3_aa: ASQQQNIQY
v_call: TRBV28; d_call: .; clone_size: many; j_call: TRBJ1-6; cdr3_length: 14; cdr3_aa: ASSLSQDSFNSPLH
v_call: TRBV27; d_call: .; clone_size: few; j_call: TRBJ2-2; cdr3_length: 13; cdr3_aa: ASTRANLNTGELF
v_call: TRBV4-3; d_call: .; clone_size: many; j_call: TRBJ2-3; cdr3_length: 13; cdr3_aa: ASSHQVSRTDTQY
v_call: TRBV3-1; d_call: TRBD2; clone_size: .; j_call: TRBJ2-5; cdr3_length: 15; cdr3_aa: ASSQGDYRSLQETQY
v_call: TRBV6-1; d_call: TRBD2; clone_size: many; j_call: TRBJ2-7; cdr3_length: 13; cdr3_aa: ASSERTSGSYEQY
v_call: TRBV7-2; d_call: .; clone_size: .; j_call: TRBJ1-6; cdr3_length: 14; cdr3_aa: ASSLGARGGNSPLH
v_call: TRBV5-6; d_call: .; clone_size: .; j_call: TRBJ2-2; cdr3_length: 15; cdr3_aa: ARSPGQAATNTGELF
v_call: TRBV20-1; d_call: TRBD1; clone_size: few; j_call: TRBJ2-7; cdr3_length: 11; cdr3_aa: SATDRAPYEQY
v_call: TRBV29-1; d_call: .; clone_size: few; j_call: TRBJ2-3; cdr3_length: 10; cdr3_aa: SVGGATDTQY
v_call: TRBV24-1; d_call: TRBD1; clone_size: few; j_call: TRBJ2-7; cdr3_length: 13; cdr3_aa: ATSESGTGSYEQY